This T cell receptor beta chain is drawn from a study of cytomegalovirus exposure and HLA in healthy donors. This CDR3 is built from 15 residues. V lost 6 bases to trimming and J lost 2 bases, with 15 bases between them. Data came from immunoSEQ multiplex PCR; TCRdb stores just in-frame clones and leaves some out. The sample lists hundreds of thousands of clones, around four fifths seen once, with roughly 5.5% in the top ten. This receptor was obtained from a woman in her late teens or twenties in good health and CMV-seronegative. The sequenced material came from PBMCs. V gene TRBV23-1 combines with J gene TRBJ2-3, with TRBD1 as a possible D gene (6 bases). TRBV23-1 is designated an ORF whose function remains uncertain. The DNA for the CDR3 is TGCGCCAGCAGGCCGGGACAATCCCTCACAGATACGCAGTATTTT. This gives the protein CASRPGQSLTDTQYF.